A selection of T cell receptor beta chains follows, all from one sample in a study of regulatory T cells in long-lasting Graves disease. MiXCR, run by TCRdb on the multiplex PCR reads, gives a single entry per CDR3 protein. The sample lists a few hundred thousand distinct CDR3 sequences; approximately 20% were seen once. This sample also appeared in a second study, on T cells in Graves' hyperthyroidism and ophthalmopathy.

The sample consisted of peripheral blood mononuclear cells (PBMCs), taken at new diagnosis, from a patient treated with antithyroid drugs. All receptors come from a woman in her thirties with Graves disease. Each CDR3 is given with its conserved first and last residue. The D gene is left open where the match is weak. Rows may omit the clone size; those that give it use once, few, many or a size class.

TRBV2	.	.	TRBJ2-1	TGTGCCAGCAACAGGGAGGGGAGCAATGAGCAGTTCTTC	CASNREGSNEQFF
TRBV27	TRBD1	many	TRBJ2-7	TGTGCCAGCAAGTTCCGGGGTCCGGGACAGATCTTCTACGAGCAGTACTTC	CASKFRGPGQIFYEQYF
TRBV6-1	.	many	TRBJ1-1	TGTGCCAGCACGCGGGGGGAGGGCGGCACTGAAGCTTTCTTT	CASTRGEGGTEAFF
TRBV6-2/TRBV6-3	.	many	TRBJ2-1	TGTGCCAGCAGTTACGACAGCTCCTACAATGAGCAGTTCTTC	CASSYDSSYNEQFF
TRBV29-1	TRBD1	.	TRBJ2-7	TGCAGCGTTGTCGGACAGGTCTCCTACGAGCAGTACTTC	CSVVGQVSYEQYF
TRBV11-2	TRBD2	many	TRBJ2-5	TGTGCCAGCACACATGGGGGGGTTTTGGAGACCCAGTACTTC	CASTHGGVLETQYF
TRBV29-1	.	many	TRBJ1-1	TGCAGCGTTGCAGTTACTTTGAACACTGAAGCTTTCTTT	CSVAVTLNTEAFF
TRBV6-1	.	few	TRBJ1-4	TGTGCCAGCAGCCTAACCGGGACCCAACAAGAAAAACTGTTTTTT	CASSLTGTQQEKLFF
TRBV2	.	many	TRBJ1-6	TGTGCCAGCAGGGGCCTCTCACCCCTCCACTTT	CASRGLSPLHF
TRBV30	.	.	TRBJ1-5	TGTGCCTGGAGTGGGGACCTGGGGGGCAATCAGCCCCAGCATTTT	CAWSGDLGGNQPQHF
TRBV27	.	many	TRBJ2-1	TGTGCCAGCAGTTTCTCGGGGAATGAGCAGTTCTTC	CASSFSGNEQFF
TRBV12-3/TRBV12-4	.	.	TRBJ2-5	TGTGCCAGCAGGCCAACGACAGGGCGGGGAGAGACCCAGTACTTC	CASRPTTGRGETQYF
TRBV27	.	.	TRBJ2-2	TGTGCCAGCAGTCCCACGGGCCACCGGGACACCGGGGAGCTGTTTTTT	CASSPTGHRDTGELFF
TRBV12-3/TRBV12-4	.	.	TRBJ1-5	TGTGCCAGCAGTTTTCGAAATCAGCCCCAGCATTTT	CASSFRNQPQHF
TRBV12-3/TRBV12-4	.	many	TRBJ1-2	TGTGCCAGCACCCAAAAAGGGGACACTGGCTACACCTTC	CASTQKGDTGYTF
TRBV9	.	few	TRBJ2-7	TGTGCCAGCAGCGTAGGGGACTCCCCTTTCTACGAGCAGTACTTC	CASSVGDSPFYEQYF
TRBV7-9	.	many	TRBJ2-3	TGTGCCAGCAGGGTCCCCTCGAGGACAGATACGCAGTATTTT	CASRVPSRTDTQYF
TRBV20-1	TRBD1	many	TRBJ2-2	TGCAGTGCTAGGGGAGTAACAGGGGGAAGCCCCGGGGAGCTGTTTTTT	CSARGVTGGSPGELFF
TRBV7-8	TRBD1	many	TRBJ2-2	TGTGCCAGCAGCTCCCGTCGCCCGGGACAGGGAGGTACCGGGGAGCTGTTTTTT	CASSSRRPGQGGTGELFF
TRBV20-1	.	many	TRBJ1-1	TGCAGTGCTAGTTCTAGGCAGGGGCACGGAGGGACTGAAGCTTTCTTT	CSASSRQGHGGTEAFF
TRBV3-1	TRBD1	many	TRBJ1-2	TGTGCCAGCAGCCAAGTAGGGACAGGGATTAACTATGGCTACACCTTC	CASSQVGTGINYGYTF
TRBV20-1	TRBD2	many	TRBJ2-1	TGCAGACCTAGCGGGGGGTCTACCTACAATGAGCAGTTCTTC	CRPSGGSTYNEQFF
TRBV6-2/TRBV6-3	TRBD1	.	TRBJ1-1	TGTGCCAGCAACCCGGGACAGGGCAGGAGTGAAGCTTTCTTT	CASNPGQGRSEAFF
TRBV20-1	TRBD1	many	TRBJ1-1	TGCAGTGCTAGAGATGTTCGAGGGGGCCGGGGTACTGAAGCTTTCTTT	CSARDVRGGRGTEAFF
TRBV9	.	few	TRBJ2-2	TGTGCCAGCAATAGAGAGGGCGGGGAGCTGTTTTTT	CASNREGGELFF
TRBV15	TRBD1	many	TRBJ2-5	TGTGCCACCAGCTCGGACAGGCCGAAGCAAGAGACCCAGTACTTC	CATSSDRPKQETQYF
TRBV4-2	.	many	TRBJ2-7	TGTGCCAGCAGCCAAGACAGATCAATCTCCTACGAGCAGTACTTC	CASSQDRSISYEQYF
TRBV7-2	TRBD2	.	TRBJ2-5	TGTGCCAGCAGCTCAGCGGGGGGGCCGATTGAGACCCAGTACTTC	CASSSAGGPIETQYF
TRBV7-2	.	many	TRBJ2-1	TGTGCCAGCAGCGAGCTAAGTGATGAGCAGTTCTTC	CASSELSDEQFF
TRBV10-2	TRBD1	many	TRBJ1-6	TGCGCCAGCAGTGCGACCGGGACAGGGGCCCTTCGGGTCCACTTT	CASSATGTGALRVHF
TRBV12-3/TRBV12-4	.	many	TRBJ1-2	TGTGCCAGCCAAGGACGGGGTACAACTAACTATGGCTACACCTTC	CASQGRGTTNYGYTF
TRBV5-5	TRBD1	many	TRBJ1-2	TGCGCCAGCAGCTTTGACAGGGGCTATGGCTACACCTTC	CASSFDRGYGYTF
TRBV7-6	TRBD1	many	TRBJ2-7	TGTGCCAGCAGCTTAGCGACAGGGGCCTCCTACGAGCAGTACTTC	CASSLATGASYEQYF
TRBV29-1	TRBD1	many	TRBJ2-6	TGCAGCGTTGATGGTGCGACAGGGGGCTCTTGGGCCAACGTCCTGACTTTC	CSVDGATGGSWANVLTF
TRBV4-1	.	.	TRBJ2-7	TGCGCCAGCAGCCAATCCGACTACTACGAGCAGTACTTC	CASSQSDYYEQYF
TRBV19	.	.	TRBJ1-1	TGTGCCAGTAACCCGACAAATAGAGAGACTGAAGCTTTCTTT	CASNPTNRETEAFF
TRBV27	.	many	TRBJ2-7	TGTGCCAGCAGTTTATCAACGGCAGGGACCTACGAGCAGTACTTC	CASSLSTAGTYEQYF
TRBV25-1	.	few	TRBJ1-2	TGTGCCAGCAGTGAATCGGGAGGTCTCTATGGCTACACCTTC	CASSESGGLYGYTF
TRBV18	.	many	TRBJ2-5	TGTGCCAGCTCACCACGATCGGCCCTCATTCAAGAGACCCAGTACTTC	CASSPRSALIQETQYF
TRBV6-5	.	few	TRBJ1-3	TGTGCCAGCAGTTTACCCCGGGACTCTGGAAACACCATATATTTT	CASSLPRDSGNTIYF
TRBV4-1	TRBD2	many	TRBJ2-7	TGCGCCAGCAGCCTCCGACCGGATTGGGGGGGGGAGCAGTACTTC	CASSLRPDWGGEQYF
TRBV12-5	.	.	TRBJ1-6	TGTGCTAGCGGACCACTCCAAGAACCCCTCCACTTT	CASGPLQEPLHF
TRBV10-2	TRBD1	.	TRBJ1-2	TGCGCCAGCAGGGACCCGACAGGGGGCCGCCCAGATTTTCGTGGCTACACCTTC	CASRDPTGGRPDFRGYTF
TRBV11-2	.	many	TRBJ1-1	TGCGCCAGCAGCCAAGCCGAGACAGCGAACACTGAAGCTTTCTTT	CASSQAETANTEAFF
TRBV25-1	TRBD2	many	TRBJ2-6	TGTGCCAGCAGTGCCTCCGGGAGGGGCTCTGGGGCCAACGTCCTGACTTTC	CASSASGRGSGANVLTF
TRBV6-2/TRBV6-3	.	many	TRBJ1-2	TGTGCCAGCAGTTATCTTTCGGGGGGCTTGAATGGCTACACCTTC	CASSYLSGGLNGYTF
TRBV20-1	.	many	TRBJ2-2	TGCAGTGCTAGACCACCGGGGAGGACCGGGGAGCTGTTTTTT	CSARPPGRTGELFF
TRBV3-1	.	many	TRBJ1-2	TGTGCCAGCAGCCAAGGGACTCTCCACCATGGCTACACCTTC	CASSQGTLHHGYTF
TRBV24-1	TRBD1	.	TRBJ2-3	TGTGCCACCAGTGATCCCGACAGGGATCCGTCTTTT	CATSDPDRDPSF
TRBV7-2	.	few	TRBJ2-1	TGTGCCAGCAGCTTCGCGAGCTCCTACAATGAGCAGTTCTTC	CASSFASSYNEQFF
TRBV18	.	many	TRBJ2-7	TGTGCCAGCTCACCACCGTCGCGGGACTCCTACGAGCAGTACTTC	CASSPPSRDSYEQYF
TRBV6-9	TRBD2	many	TRBJ2-1	TGTGCCAGCAGTTACCGGAGCGGGGGGGCCAGTAATGAGCAGTTCTTC	CASSYRSGGASNEQFF
TRBV27	.	many	TRBJ1-1	TGTGCCGTCAGAAAGGGGGAGAACACTGAAGCTTTCTTT	CAVRKGENTEAFF